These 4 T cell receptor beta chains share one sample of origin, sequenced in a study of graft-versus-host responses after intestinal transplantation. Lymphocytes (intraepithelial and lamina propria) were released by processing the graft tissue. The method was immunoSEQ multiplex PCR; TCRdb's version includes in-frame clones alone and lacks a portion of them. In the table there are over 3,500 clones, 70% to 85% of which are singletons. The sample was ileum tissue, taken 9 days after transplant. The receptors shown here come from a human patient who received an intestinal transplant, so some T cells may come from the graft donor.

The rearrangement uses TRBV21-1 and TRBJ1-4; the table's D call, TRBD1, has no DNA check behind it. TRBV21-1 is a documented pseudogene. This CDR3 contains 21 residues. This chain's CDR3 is CASRPPQTPGHFKGLNEKLFF. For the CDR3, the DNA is TGTGCCAGCAGACCCCCTCAGACCCCGGGACACTTTAAGGGGCTTAATGAAAAACTGTTTTTT.

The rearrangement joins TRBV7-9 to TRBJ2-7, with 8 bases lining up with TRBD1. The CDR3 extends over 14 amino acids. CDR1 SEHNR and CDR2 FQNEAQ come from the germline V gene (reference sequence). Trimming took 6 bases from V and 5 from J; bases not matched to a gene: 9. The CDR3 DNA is TGTGCCAGCAGTATCGGACAGGGTAAAGACGAGCAGTACTTC. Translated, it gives CASSIGQGKDEQYF.

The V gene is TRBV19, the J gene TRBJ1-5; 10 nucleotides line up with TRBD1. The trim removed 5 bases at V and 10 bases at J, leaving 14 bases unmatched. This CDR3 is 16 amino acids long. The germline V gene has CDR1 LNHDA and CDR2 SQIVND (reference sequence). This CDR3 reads CASSWGTGDLTTPQHF. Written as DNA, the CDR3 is TGTGCCAGTAGTTGGGGGACAGGGGATCTTACAACTCCCCAGCATTTT.

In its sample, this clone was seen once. CDR3 sequence (DNA): TGTGCCAGCAGCCCCGCTAGCGGGCTTCCTCTAGCCAATGAGCAGTTCTTC. Translated, it gives CASSPASGLPLANEQFF. The chain couples TRBV7-9 to TRBJ2-1; TRBD2 matches at 8 bases. This CDR3 comprises 17 residues. The germline V gene has CDR1 SEHNR and CDR2 FQNEAQ (reference sequence). The V segment lost 5 bases and the J segment 6 bases; nucleotides outside the gene matches: 15.